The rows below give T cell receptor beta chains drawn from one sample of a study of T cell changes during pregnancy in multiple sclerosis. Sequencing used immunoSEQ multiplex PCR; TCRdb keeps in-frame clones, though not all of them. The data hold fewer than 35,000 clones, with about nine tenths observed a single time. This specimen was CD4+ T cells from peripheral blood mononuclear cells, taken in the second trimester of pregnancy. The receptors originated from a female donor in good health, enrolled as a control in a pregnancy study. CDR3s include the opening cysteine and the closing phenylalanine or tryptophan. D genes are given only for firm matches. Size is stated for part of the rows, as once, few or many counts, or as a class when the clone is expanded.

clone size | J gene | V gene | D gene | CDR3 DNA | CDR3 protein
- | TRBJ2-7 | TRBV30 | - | TGTGCTTCAGCCCGCGGATCCTACGAGCAGTACTTC | CASARGSYEQYF
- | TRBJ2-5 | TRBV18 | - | TGTGCCAGCTCACTATTTCGGGGAGAGACCCAGTACTTC | CASSLFRGETQYF
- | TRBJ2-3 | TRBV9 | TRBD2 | TGTGCCAGCAGCCCCGGACTAGCGGGAGCAGATACGCAGTATTTT | CASSPGLAGADTQYF
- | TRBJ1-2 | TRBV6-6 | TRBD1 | TGTGCCAGTGTACAGGGGGCAAACTATGGCTACACCTTC | CASVQGANYGYTF
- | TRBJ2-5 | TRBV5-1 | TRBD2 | TGCGCCAGCAGCTTGAGCGCGGGGGGGGAAGAGACCCAGTACTTC | CASSLSAGGEETQYF
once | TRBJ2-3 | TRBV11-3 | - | TGTGCCAGCAGCTTAGGCAGGGCCACAGATACGCAGTATTTT | CASSLGRATDTQYF
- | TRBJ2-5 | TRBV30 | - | TGTGCCTGGAGTGTACGAGAAGGGGACTCCCAGTACTTC | CAWSVREGDSQYF
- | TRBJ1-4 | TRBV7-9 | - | TGTGCCAGCAGCCAGATCTCTAGCTATGAAAAACTGTTTTTT | CASSQISSYEKLFF
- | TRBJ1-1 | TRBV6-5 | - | TGTGCCAGCAGTTACGACAGGACTTTCCGAAGTGAAGCTTTCTTT | CASSYDRTFRSEAFF
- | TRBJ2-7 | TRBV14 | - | TGTGCCAGCAGCCAAGCTGCAGGTCCCTCCTACGAGCAGTACTTC | CASSQAAGPSYEQYF
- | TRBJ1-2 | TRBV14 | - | TGTGCCAGCAGCCAAGGCATCGGCCCGGGGTATGGCTACACCTTC | CASSQGIGPGYGYTF
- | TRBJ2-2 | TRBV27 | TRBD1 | TGTGCCAGCAGTCACGACAGGGGGCGCGGTCCCGGGGAGCTGTTTTTT | CASSHDRGRGPGELFF
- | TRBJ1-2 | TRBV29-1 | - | TGCAGCGTTGTCACCCCGGCAGGTGGCTACACCTTC | CSVVTPAGGYTF
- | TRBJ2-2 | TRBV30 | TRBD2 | TGTGCCGGGAAAGCGGGGGGGTACACCGGGGAGCTGTTTTTT | CAGKAGGYTGELFF
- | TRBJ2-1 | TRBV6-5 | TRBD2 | TGTGCCAGCAGTTCAGGGACTAGCCCTAATGAGCAGTTCTTC | CASSSGTSPNEQFF
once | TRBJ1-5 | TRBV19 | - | TGTGCCAGTAGTATAGGGCCGGGTTTGGGCAATCAGCCCCAGCATTTT | CASSIGPGLGNQPQHF
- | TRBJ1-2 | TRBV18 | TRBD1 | TGTGCCAGCTCACCGGGACAGGGGAGAACCAACTATGGCTACACCTTC | CASSPGQGRTNYGYTF
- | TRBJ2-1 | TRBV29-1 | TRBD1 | TGCAGCCCTCTTCCGGGACAGGGGATCAATGAGCAGTTCTTC | CSPLPGQGINEQFF
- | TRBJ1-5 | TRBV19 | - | TGTGCCAGTAGTGCGAACTTGAAGGGGCTCAATCAGCCCCAGCATTTT | CASSANLKGLNQPQHF
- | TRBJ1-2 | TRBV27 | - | TGTGCCAGCAGTTTATGGGCCAGGGGTCACTATGGCTACACCTTC | CASSLWARGHYGYTF
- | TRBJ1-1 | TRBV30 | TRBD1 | TGTGCCTGGAGGGGACAGGGGGTAGCGAACACTGAAGCTTTCTTT | CAWRGQGVANTEAFF
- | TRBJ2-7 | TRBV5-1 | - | TGCGCCAGCAGCCCAGGAACCGAGCAGTACTTC | CASSPGTEQYF
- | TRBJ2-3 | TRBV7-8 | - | TGTGCCAGCAGCTTTACGCGGGGAGATACGCAGTATTTT | CASSFTRGDTQYF
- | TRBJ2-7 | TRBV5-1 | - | TGCGCCAGCAGCTTGGCCCCCAGTCAGGGGTTATTCTACGAGCAGTACTTC | CASSLAPSQGLFYEQYF
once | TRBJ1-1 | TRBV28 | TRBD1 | TGTGCCAGCAGTTTTCCACAGGGGGCCCCAGGGAAGCCTTTCTTT | CASSFPQGAPGKPFF
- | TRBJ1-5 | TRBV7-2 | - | TGTGCCAGCAGCCTCGGGAGGGATCAGCCCCAGCATTTT | CASSLGRDQPQHF
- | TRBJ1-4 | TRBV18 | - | TGTGCCAGCTCACCACTGCGGACAGATGAAAAACTGTTTTTT | CASSPLRTDEKLFF
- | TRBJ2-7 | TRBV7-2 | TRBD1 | TGTGCCAGCAGGCGCGCCGGGACAGGGGGCGGCGAGCAGTACTTC | CASRRAGTGGGEQYF
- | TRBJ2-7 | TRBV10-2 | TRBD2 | TGCGCCAGCAGCGGACTAGCGGGGGGTACCTACGAGCAGTACTTC | CASSGLAGGTYEQYF
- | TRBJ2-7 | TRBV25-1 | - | TGTGCCAGCAGTGAATCTAGTCGCTCCTACGAGCAGTACTTC | CASSESSRSYEQYF
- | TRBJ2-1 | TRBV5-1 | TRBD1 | TGCGCCAGCAGCTTGCCAGGGGGCAACAATGAGCAGTTCTTC | CASSLPGGNNEQFF
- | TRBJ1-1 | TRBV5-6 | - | TGTGCCAGCAGCTCTGAGGTCGAACTACCGAACACTGAAGCTTTCTTT | CASSSEVELPNTEAFF
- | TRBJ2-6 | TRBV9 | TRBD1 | TGTGCCAGCAGCGTCCCGGACAGGGGGCCTGGGGCCAACGTCCTGACTTTC | CASSVPDRGPGANVLTF
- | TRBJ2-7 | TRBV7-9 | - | TGTGCCAGCAGCTTATCTCAGGGTCTGGCCTACGAGCAGTACTTC | CASSLSQGLAYEQYF
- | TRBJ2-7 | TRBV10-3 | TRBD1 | TGTGCCATCAGCCTATTGAGACAGGGGAACGAGCAGTACTTC | CAISLLRQGNEQYF
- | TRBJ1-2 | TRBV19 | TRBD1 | TGTGCCAGTAGATTGACAGGGGGCGCTAACTATGGCTACACCTTC | CASRLTGGANYGYTF
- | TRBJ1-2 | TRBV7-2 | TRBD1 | TGTGCCAGCAGCTTGTTGCTCGGGACAGGGCATGGCTACACCTTC | CASSLLLGTGHGYTF
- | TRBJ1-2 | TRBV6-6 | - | TGTGCCAGCAGCCCCGACAGTAAGGGCTACACCTTC | CASSPDSKGYTF
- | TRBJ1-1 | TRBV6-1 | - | TGTGCCAGCAGGGAAGCAGGGGCCGAAGCTTTCTTT | CASREAGAEAFF
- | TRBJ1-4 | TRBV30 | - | TGTGCCTGGAACCCCAATCCGGTCCCTGAAAAACTGTTTTTT | CAWNPNPVPEKLFF
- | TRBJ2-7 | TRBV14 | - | TGTGCCAGCAGCCAAGACAGGGGAAGCGACGAGCAGTACTTC | CASSQDRGSDEQYF
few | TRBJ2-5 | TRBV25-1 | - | TGTGCCAGCAGTGATCCCCGAGCGCTTCAAGAGACCCAGTACTTC | CASSDPRALQETQYF
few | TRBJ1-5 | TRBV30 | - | TGTGCCTGGAGTGTACCGGGCAATCAGCCCCAGCATTTT | CAWSVPGNQPQHF
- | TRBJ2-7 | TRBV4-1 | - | TGCGCCAGCAGCCATCCCACCGACAGGCACTACGAGCAGTACTTC | CASSHPTDRHYEQYF
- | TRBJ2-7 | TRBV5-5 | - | TGTGCCAGCAGCTACCCCAGGGGCTACGAGCAGTACTTC | CASSYPRGYEQYF